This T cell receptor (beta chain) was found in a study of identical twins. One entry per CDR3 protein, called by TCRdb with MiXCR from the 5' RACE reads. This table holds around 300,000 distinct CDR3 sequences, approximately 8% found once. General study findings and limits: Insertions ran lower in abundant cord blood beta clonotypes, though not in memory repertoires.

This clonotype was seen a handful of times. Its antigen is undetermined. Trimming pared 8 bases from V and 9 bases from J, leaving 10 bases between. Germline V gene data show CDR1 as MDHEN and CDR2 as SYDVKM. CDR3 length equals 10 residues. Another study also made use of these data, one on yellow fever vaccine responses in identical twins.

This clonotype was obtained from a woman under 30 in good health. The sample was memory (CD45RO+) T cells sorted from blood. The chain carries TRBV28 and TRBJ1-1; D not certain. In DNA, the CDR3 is TGTGCCAGCGGTCGGGGTCAAGCTTTCTTT. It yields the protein CASGRGQAFF.